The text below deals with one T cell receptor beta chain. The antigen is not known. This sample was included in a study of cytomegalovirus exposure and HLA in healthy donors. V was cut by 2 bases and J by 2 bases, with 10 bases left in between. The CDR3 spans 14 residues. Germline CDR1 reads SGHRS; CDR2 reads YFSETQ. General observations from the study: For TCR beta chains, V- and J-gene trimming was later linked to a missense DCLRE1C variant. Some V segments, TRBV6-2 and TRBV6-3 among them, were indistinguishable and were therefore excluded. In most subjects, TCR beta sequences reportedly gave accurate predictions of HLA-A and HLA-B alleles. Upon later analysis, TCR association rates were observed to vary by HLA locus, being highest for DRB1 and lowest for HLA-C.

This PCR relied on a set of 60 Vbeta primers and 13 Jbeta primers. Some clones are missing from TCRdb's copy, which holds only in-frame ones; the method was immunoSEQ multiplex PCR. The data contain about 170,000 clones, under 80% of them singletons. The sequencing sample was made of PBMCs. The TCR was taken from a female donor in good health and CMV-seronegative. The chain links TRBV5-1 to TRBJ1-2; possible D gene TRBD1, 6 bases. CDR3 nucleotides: TGCGCCAGCAGCTTTCGAGACAGGAACTATGGCTACACCTTC. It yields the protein CASSFRDRNYGYTF.